This T cell receptor beta chain was recorded in a study of T cells in Graves' hyperthyroidism and ophthalmopathy. At the level of the study: Blood was drawn when the patient was first diagnosed and still untreated. Findings and limits, study-wide: With a median lead of approximately six months before onset, the model predicted ophthalmopathy.

Patients were excluded because of uncontrolled infection, other autoimmune disease, pregnancy or lactation. On the basis of clinical symptoms, serum thyroxine and TRAb, thyroid ultrasound and orbital computed tomography, diagnoses were made. RNA transcripts gave rise to amplified TCR beta CDR3 regions. A set of HTBI primers served as the primers for a first-round RT-PCR of the TCR CDR3. TCRdb fed the multiplex PCR reads into MiXCR, producing one record per CDR3 protein. The sample holds hundreds of thousands of distinct CDR3 sequences, 16% seen once. This clonotype was observed a handful of times. Its antigen remains unknown. A much larger clone is a single base away; this may be a read error. From germline, CDR1 is MNHNS and CDR2 SASEGT. The CDR3 consists of 10 residues. The germline V and J ends were trimmed by 8 bases and 3 bases, with 4 bases remaining between them.

The sample taken for sequencing was blood. The receptor was derived from a woman aged 40 to 50 with Graves' ophthalmopathy. V and J are TRBV6-1 and TRBJ1-1, with unresolved D. The DNA of the CDR3 is TGTGCCAGCGGGTACACTGAAGCTTTCTTT. Translated: CASGYTEAFF.